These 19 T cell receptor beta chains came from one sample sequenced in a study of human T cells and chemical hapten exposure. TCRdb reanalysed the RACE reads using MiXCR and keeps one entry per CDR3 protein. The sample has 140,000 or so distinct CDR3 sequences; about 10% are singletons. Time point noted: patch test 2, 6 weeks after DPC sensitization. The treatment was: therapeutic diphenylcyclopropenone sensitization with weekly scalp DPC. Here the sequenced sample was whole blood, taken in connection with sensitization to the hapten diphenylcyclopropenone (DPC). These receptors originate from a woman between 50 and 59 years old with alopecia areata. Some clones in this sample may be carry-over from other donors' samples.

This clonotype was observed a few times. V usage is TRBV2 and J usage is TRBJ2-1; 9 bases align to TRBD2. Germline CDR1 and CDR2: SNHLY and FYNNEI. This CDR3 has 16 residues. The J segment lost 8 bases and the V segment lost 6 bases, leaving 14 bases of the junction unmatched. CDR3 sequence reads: CASSARLAGVFDEQFF. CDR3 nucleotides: TGTGCCAGCAGCGCCAGGTTAGCGGGAGTATTTGATGAGCAGTTCTTC.

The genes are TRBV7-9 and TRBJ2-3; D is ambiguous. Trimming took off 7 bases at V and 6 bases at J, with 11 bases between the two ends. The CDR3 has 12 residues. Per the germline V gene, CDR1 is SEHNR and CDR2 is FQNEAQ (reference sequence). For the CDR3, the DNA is TGTGCCAGCACCCTAGACTGGGATACGCAGTATTTT. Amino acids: CASTLDWDTQYF.

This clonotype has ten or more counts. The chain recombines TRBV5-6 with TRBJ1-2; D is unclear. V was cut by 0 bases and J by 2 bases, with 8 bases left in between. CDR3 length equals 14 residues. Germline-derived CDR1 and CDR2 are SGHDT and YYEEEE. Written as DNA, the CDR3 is TGTGCCAGCAGCTTGGTCGGGGTAAACTATGGCTACACCTTC. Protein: CASSLVGVNYGYTF.

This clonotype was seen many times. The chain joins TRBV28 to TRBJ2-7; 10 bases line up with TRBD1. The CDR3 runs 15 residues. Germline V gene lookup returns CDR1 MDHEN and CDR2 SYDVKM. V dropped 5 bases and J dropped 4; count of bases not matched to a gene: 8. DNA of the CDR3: TGTGCCAGCAGTCCAGTAGGACAGGGGGAATACGAGCAGTACTTC. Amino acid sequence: CASSPVGQGEYEQYF.

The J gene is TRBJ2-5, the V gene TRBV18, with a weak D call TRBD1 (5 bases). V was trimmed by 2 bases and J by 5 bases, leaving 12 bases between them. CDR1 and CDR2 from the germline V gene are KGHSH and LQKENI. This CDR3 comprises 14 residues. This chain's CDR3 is CASSPSKGMETQYF. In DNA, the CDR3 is TGTGCCAGCTCACCATCCAAGGGGATGGAGACCCAGTACTTC.

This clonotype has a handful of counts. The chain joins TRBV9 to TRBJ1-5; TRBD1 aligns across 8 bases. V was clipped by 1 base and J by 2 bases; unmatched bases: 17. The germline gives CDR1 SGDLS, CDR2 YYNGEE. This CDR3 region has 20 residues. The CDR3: CASSVSLDRVTSIGNQPQHF. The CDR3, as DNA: TGTGCCAGCAGCGTAAGCCTGGACAGGGTGACCTCAATCGGCAATCAGCCCCAGCATTTT.

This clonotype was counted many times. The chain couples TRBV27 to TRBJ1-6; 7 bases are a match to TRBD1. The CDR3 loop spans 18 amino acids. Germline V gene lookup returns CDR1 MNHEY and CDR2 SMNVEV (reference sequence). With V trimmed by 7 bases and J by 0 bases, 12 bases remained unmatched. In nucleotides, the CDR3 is TGTGCCAGCACCTCCAAAGGTGCAGGGGGCTCCTATAATTCACCCCTCCACTTT. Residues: CASTSKGAGGSYNSPLHF.

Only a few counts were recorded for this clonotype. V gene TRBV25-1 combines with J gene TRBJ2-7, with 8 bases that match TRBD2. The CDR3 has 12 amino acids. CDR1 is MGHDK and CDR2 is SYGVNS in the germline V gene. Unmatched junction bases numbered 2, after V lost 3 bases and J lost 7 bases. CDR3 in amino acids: CASSEGLDEQYF. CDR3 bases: TGTGCCAGCAGTGAGGGACTAGATGAGCAGTACTTC.

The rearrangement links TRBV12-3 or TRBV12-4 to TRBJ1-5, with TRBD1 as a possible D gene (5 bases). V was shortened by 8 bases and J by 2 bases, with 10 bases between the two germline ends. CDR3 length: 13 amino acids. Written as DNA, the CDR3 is TGTGCCAGCCGGGCACAGGGCAATCAGCCCCAGCATTTT. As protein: CASRAQGNQPQHF.

CDR3 loop: CAIRTSGAGTGELFF. The CDR3 DNA reads TGTGCCATCAGGACTAGCGGGGCAGGGACCGGGGAGCTGTTTTTT. The chain uses TRBV10-3 and TRBJ2-2; 11 bases are shared with TRBD2. The V gene's germline CDR1 is ENHRY and CDR2 SYGVKD. Trimming removed 6 bases from V and 5 bases from J; junction bases left unmatched: 5. The CDR3 has 15 residues.

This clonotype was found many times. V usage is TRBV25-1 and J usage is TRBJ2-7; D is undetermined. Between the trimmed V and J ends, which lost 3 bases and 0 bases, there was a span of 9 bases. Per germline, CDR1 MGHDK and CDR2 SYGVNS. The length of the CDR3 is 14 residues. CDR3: CASSDTVSSYEQYF. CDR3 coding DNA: TGTGCCAGCAGTGACACAGTCTCCTCCTACGAGCAGTACTTC.

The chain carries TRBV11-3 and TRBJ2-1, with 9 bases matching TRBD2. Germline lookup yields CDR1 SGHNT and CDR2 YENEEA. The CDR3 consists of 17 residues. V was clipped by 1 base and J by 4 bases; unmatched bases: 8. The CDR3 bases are TGTGCCAGCAGCTTAGTGGCTAGCGGGAAACGGTACAATGAGCAGTTCTTC. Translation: CASSLVASGKRYNEQFF. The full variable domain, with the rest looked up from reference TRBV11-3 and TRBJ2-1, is EAGVVQSPRYKIIEKKQPVAFWCNPISGHNTLYWYLQNLGQGPELLIRYENEEAVDDSQLPKDRFSAERLKGVDSTLKIQPAELGDSAVYLCASSLVASGKRYNEQFFGPGTRLTVL.

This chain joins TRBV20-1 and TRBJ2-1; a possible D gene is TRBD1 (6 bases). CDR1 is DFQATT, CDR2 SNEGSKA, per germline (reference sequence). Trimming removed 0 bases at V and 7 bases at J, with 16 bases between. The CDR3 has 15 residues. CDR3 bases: TGCAGTGCTAGAGAGGGGGCAGGGTTAAGGAATGAGCAGTTCTTC. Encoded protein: CSAREGAGLRNEQFF.

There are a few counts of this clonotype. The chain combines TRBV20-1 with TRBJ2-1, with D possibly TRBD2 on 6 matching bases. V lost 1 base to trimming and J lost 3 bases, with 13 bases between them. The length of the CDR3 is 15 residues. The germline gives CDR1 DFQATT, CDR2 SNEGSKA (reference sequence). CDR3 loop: CSARVGTGVYNEQFF. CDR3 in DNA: TGCAGTGCTAGAGTAGGGACTGGGGTCTACAATGAGCAGTTCTTC.

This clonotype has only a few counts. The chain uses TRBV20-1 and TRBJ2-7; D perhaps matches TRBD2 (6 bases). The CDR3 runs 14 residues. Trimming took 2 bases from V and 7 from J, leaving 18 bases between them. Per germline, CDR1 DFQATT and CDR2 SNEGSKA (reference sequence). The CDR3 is CSARSGSSSREQYF. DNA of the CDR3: TGCAGTGCTAGATCCGGGAGTTCCTCTCGGGAGCAGTACTTC.

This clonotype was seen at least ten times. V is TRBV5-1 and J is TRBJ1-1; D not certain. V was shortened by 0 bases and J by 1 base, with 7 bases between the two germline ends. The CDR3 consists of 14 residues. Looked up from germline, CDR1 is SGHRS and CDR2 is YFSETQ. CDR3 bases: TGCGCCAGCAGCTTGGGGACCGCGAACACTGAAGCTTTCTTT. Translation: CASSLGTANTEAFF.

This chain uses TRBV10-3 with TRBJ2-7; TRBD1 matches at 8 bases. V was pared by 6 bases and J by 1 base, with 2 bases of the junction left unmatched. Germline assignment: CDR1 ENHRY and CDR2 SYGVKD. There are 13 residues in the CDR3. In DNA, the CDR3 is TGTGCCATCAGGGACAGGGCTTCCTACGAGCAGTACTTC. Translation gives CAIRDRASYEQYF.

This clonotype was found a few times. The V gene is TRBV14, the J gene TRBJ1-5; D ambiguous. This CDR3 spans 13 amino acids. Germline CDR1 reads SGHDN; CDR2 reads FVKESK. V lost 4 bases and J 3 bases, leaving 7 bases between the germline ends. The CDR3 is CASSLGINQPQHF. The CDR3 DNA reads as TGTGCCAGCAGCCTAGGGATCAATCAGCCCCAGCATTTT. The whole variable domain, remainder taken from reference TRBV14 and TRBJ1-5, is EAGVTQFPSHSVIEKGQTVTLRCDPISGHDNLYWYRRVMGKEIKFLLHFVKESKQDESGMPNNRFLAERTGGTYSTLKVQPAELEDSGVYFCASSLGINQPQHFGDGTRLSIL.

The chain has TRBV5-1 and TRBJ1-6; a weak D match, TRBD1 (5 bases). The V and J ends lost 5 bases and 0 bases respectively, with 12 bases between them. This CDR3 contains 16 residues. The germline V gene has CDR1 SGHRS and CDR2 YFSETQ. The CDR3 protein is CASRQTASSYNSPLHF. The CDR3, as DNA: TGCGCCAGCAGACAGACAGCGAGCTCCTATAATTCACCCCTCCACTTT.